These 17 T cell receptor beta chains were sequenced from one sample in a study of response to subunit inactivated influenza vaccine. Using its own MiXCR run on the RT-PCR reads, TCRdb lists one record per CDR3 protein. The table has about 830,000 distinct CDR3 sequences, approximately 18% seen once. The specimen comprised PBMCs from blood, sampled 4 to 6 days after vaccination. The origin of the receptors is a man between 50 and 59 years old who received an inactivated influenza vaccine.

This clonotype turned up a few times. This sequence joins TRBV28 and TRBJ2-7, with D perhaps TRBD1 (5 bases). Germline V gene lookup returns CDR1 MDHEN and CDR2 SYDVKM. V lost 10 bases and J lost 0, with 19 bases in between. The CDR3 runs to 15 residues. The CDR3 is CATHDQGLSSYEQYF. The CDR3 nucleotides read TGTGCCACCCACGACCAGGGTTTAAGCTCCTACGAGCAGTACTTC.

The rearrangement links TRBV6-5 to TRBJ2-7; D is uncertain. This CDR3 is built from 13 residues. The germline V and J ends were trimmed by 2 bases and 2 bases, with 7 bases remaining between them. Per the germline V gene, CDR1 is MNHEY and CDR2 is SVGAGI. CDR3 loop: CASSYVVTYEQYF. The CDR3 DNA is TGTGCCAGCAGTTACGTTGTTACCTACGAGCAGTACTTC.

V is TRBV28 and J is TRBJ2-2; 11 positions agree with TRBD2. The germline gives CDR1 MDHEN, CDR2 SYDVKM. There are 17 residues in the CDR3. V trimming: 4 bases; J trimming: 7 bases; junction bases outside the gene matches: 11. This CDR3 reads CASSSMTSGKGFGELFF. DNA for the CDR3: TGTGCCAGCAGTTCGATGACTAGCGGGAAAGGATTCGGGGAGCTGTTTTTT.

The chain recombines TRBV20-1 with TRBJ2-1, with D perhaps given as TRBD1 or TRBD2 (7 bases each). Trimming took off 0 bases at V and 4 bases at J, with 16 bases between the two ends. The CDR3 is made up of 16 amino acids. Germline lookup yields CDR1 DFQATT and CDR2 SNEGSKA (reference sequence). CDR3 region: CSARDISGTEYNEQFF. The DNA for the CDR3 is TGCAGTGCTAGAGATATAAGCGGGACAGAATACAATGAGCAGTTCTTC.

The V call is TRBV4-3, the J call TRBJ1-2, with D uncertain. V lost 0 bases and J 1 base, leaving 12 bases between the germline ends. CDR1 is LGHNA and CDR2 is YSLEER in the germline V gene. The CDR3 covers 16 residues. CDR3 nucleotides: TGCGCCAGCAGCCAAGATCCGGCTGGGATTAACTATGGCTACACCTTC. Protein: CASSQDPAGINYGYTF.

As concerns this clonotype: One end of the junction varies from germline; a read error may be responsible. This chain uses TRBV20-1 with TRBJ2-2; D possibly corresponds to TRBD2 (5 bases). The germline gives CDR1 DFQATT, CDR2 SNEGSKA (reference sequence). CDR3 size: 15 residues. Written as DNA, the CDR3 is TGCAGTGCCAGAGGGCAGCCCACGAACACCGGGGAGCTGTTTTTT. Its protein is CSARGQPTNTGELFF.

This clonotype has just a few counts. The chain has TRBV5-1 and TRBJ1-4, with a weak D call TRBD1 (5 bases). Trimming removed 5 bases at V and 6 bases at J, with 17 bases between. The length of the CDR3 is 15 residues. The germline gives CDR1 SGHRS, CDR2 YFSETQ. For the CDR3, the DNA is TGCGCCAGCAGACTAAGCGCGAGCAGGGATGAAAAACTGTTTTTT. Protein: CASRLSASRDEKLFF. The full variable domain, in which reference TRBV5-1 and TRBJ1-4 provide the parts outside the CDR3, is KAGVTQTPRYLIKTRGQQVTLSCSPISGHRSVSWYQQTPGQGLQFLFEYFSETQRNKGNFPGRFSGRQFSNSRSEMNVSTLELGDSALYLCASRLSASRDEKLFFGSGTQLSVL.

This clonotype was observed a handful of times. The J gene is TRBJ1-6, the V gene TRBV5-5; 7 nucleotides match TRBD1. V lost 4 bases and J lost 10; bases outside the gene matches: 8. This CDR3 contains 14 residues. CDR1 and CDR2 (germline): SGHKS, YYEKEE (reference sequence). The CDR3 DNA reads TGTGCCAGCAGCACGACAGGGAAAGAATCACCCCTCCACTTT. Protein: CASSTTGKESPLHF. The full variable domain, rest sourced from reference TRBV5-5 and TRBJ1-6, is DAGVTQSPTHLIKTRGQQVTLRCSPISGHKSVSWYQQVLGQGPQFIFQYYEKEERGRGNFPDRFSARQFPNYSSELNVNALLLGDSALYLCASSTTGKESPLHFGNGTRLTVT.

J is TRBJ1-2 and V is TRBV3-1, with 7 nucleotides matching TRBD1. There are 13 residues in the CDR3. CDR1 is LGHDT and CDR2 is YNNKEL in the germline V gene (reference sequence). Trimming cost V 5 bases and J 7 bases; bases outside gene matches: 7. This chain's CDR3 is CASSSGQWAGYTF. Written as DNA, the CDR3 is TGTGCCAGCAGCTCGGGACAGTGGGCTGGCTACACCTTC.

There are a few counts of this clonotype. The chain couples TRBV20-1 to TRBJ1-3; a weak D match, TRBD1 (6 bases). V gave up 3 bases and J gave up 3 bases, with 12 bases separating them. The CDR3 covers 14 residues. Germline values: CDR1 DFQATT, CDR2 SNEGSKA (reference sequence). The CDR3 here is CSASRGALGNTIYF. In nucleotides, the CDR3 is TGCAGTGCTAGTCGGGGGGCGCTTGGAAACACCATATATTTT.

The sample holds a few counts of this clonotype. The rearrangement links TRBV20-1 to TRBJ2-7; D perhaps matches TRBD1 (6 bases). This CDR3 is 13 amino acids long. The V gene's germline CDR1 is DFQATT and CDR2 SNEGSKA (reference sequence). The V gene lost 5 bases and the J gene lost 2 bases, with 13 bases spanning the gap. The CDR3 is CSAQNRDTYEQYF. CDR3 coding DNA: TGCAGTGCTCAAAACAGGGATACCTACGAGCAGTACTTC.

This clonotype showed up just a few times. The genes are TRBV6-1 and TRBJ2-3; 12 bases map to TRBD2. Trimming removed 5 bases from V and 9 bases from J; junction bases left unmatched: 9. CDR1 and CDR2 from the germline V gene are MNHNS and SASEGT. CDR3 length: 15 amino acids. The CDR3 DNA reads TGTGCCAGCAGTCCGGGACTAGCGGGTCCTGGGACGCAGTATTTT. It yields the protein CASSPGLAGPGTQYF.

The chain has TRBV12-3 or TRBV12-4 and TRBJ1-1, with TRBD1 as a possible D gene (6 bases). V was shortened by 5 bases and J by 8 bases, with 18 bases between the two germline ends. There are 14 residues in the CDR3. DNA for the CDR3: TGTGCCAGCAGTAACCTACAGGGTTACGGAGAAGCTTTCTTT. It codes for CASSNLQGYGEAFF.

Many counts were recorded for this clonotype. The chain employs TRBV28 and TRBJ2-7; D remains unclear. CDR3 length equals 13 residues. Germline assignment: CDR1 MDHEN and CDR2 SYDVKM. V lost 6 bases, J lost 2 bases, and 11 bases lay in between. CDR3 in amino acids: CASSIGVTYEQYF. The CDR3 nucleotides read TGTGCCAGCAGCATCGGTGTTACCTACGAGCAGTACTTC.

This clonotype has a handful of counts. The chain links TRBV28 to TRBJ1-2; D gene ambiguous. Trimming stripped 5 bases from V and 13 bases from J, with 14 bases between. Germline lookup yields CDR1 MDHEN and CDR2 SYDVKM. This CDR3 spans 11 amino acids. CDR3: CASSDGSGSTF. In DNA, the CDR3 is TGTGCCAGCAGTGATGGGTCGGGGAGCACCTTC.

This clonotype has more than one count but fewer than ten. The chain carries TRBV7-6 and TRBJ2-7; D call uncertain. Trimming pared 1 base from V and 2 bases from J, leaving 12 bases between. This CDR3 is 15 amino acids long. Looked up from germline, CDR1 is SGHVS and CDR2 is FNYEAQ. CDR3 region: CASSLGPSIAYEQYF. The CDR3 nucleotides read TGTGCCAGCAGCTTAGGGCCATCTATTGCCTACGAGCAGTACTTC. Based on the CDR3 plus reference TRBV7-6 and TRBJ2-7, the full variable domain is GAGVSQSPRYKVTKRGQDVALRCDPISGHVSLYWYRQALGQGPEFLTYFNYEAQQDKSGLPNDRFSAERPEGSISTLTIQRTEQRDSAMYRCASSLGPSIAYEQYFGPGTRLTVT.

This chain links TRBV5-1 with TRBJ2-5; 12 bases line up with TRBD2. CDR3 length: 16 amino acids. The germline V gene encodes CDR1 SGHRS and CDR2 YFSETQ. V trimming: 3 bases; J trimming: 0 bases; junction bases outside the gene matches: 3. The CDR3 sequence: CASSWRLAGDQETQYF. The DNA of the CDR3 is TGCGCCAGCAGCTGGAGACTAGCGGGAGACCAAGAGACCCAGTACTTC. Based on the CDR3 plus reference TRBV5-1 and TRBJ2-5, the full variable domain is KAGVTQTPRYLIKTRGQQVTLSCSPISGHRSVSWYQQTPGQGLQFLFEYFSETQRNKGNFPGRFSGRQFSNSRSEMNVSTLELGDSALYLCASSWRLAGDQETQYFGPGTRLLVL.